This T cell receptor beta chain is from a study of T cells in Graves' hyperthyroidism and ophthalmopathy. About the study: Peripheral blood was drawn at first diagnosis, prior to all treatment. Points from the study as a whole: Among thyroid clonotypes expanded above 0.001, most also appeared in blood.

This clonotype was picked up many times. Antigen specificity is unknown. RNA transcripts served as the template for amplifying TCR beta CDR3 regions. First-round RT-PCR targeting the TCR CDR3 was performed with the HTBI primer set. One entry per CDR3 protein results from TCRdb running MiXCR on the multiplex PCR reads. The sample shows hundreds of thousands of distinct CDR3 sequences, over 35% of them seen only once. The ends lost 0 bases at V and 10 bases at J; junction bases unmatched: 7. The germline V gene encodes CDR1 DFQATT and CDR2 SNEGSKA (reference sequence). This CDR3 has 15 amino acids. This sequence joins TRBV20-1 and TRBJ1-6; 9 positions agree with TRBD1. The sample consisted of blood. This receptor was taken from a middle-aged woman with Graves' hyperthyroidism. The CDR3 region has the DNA TGCAGTGCTAGAGATCAGGGACAGGGCAGCTCACCCCTCCACTTT. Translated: CSARDQGQGSSPLHF.